The rows below give T cell receptor beta chains drawn from one sample of a study of blood T cell repertoires in COVID-19. Clones were sequenced by immunoSEQ multiplex PCR, and TCRdb holds only the in-frame ones, with some missing. This table has 25,000 to 30,000 clones, about 80% appearing once. The material sequenced was peripheral blood. All receptors come from a woman in her seventies with acute or convalescent COVID-19. The CDR3 runs from the conserved cysteine through the conserved F or W. Fields, in order: V gene, J gene, clone size, D gene, CDR3 DNA, CDR3 protein. A D gene is named only where the DNA matches it firmly. Expanded clones get a size class; other rows say once, few or many, or leave the size out.

v_gene: TRBV6-2/TRBV6-3
j_gene: TRBJ2-3
abundance: medium-sized
d_gene: NA
CDR3nt: TGTGCCAGCAGTTACACGGACACCCGCACAGATACGCAGTATTTT
CDR3aa: CASSYTDTRTDTQYF

v_gene: TRBV19
j_gene: TRBJ2-5
abundance: NA
d_gene: NA
CDR3nt: TGTGCCAGTAGTAATAACAGGGCCGAAACCCACTTC
CDR3aa: CASSNNRAETHF

v_gene: TRBV5-4
j_gene: TRBJ2-7
abundance: NA
d_gene: TRBD1
CDR3nt: TGTGCCAGCAGCTTTGGACAGGGACAGGTCTACGAGCAGTACTTC
CDR3aa: CASSFGQGQVYEQYF

v_gene: TRBV5-5
j_gene: TRBJ2-7
abundance: NA
d_gene: TRBD1
CDR3nt: TGTGCCAGCAGCTTGGGGACAGGGGGCTTCTACGAGCAGTACTTC
CDR3aa: CASSLGTGGFYEQYF

v_gene: TRBV27
j_gene: TRBJ1-2
abundance: NA
d_gene: TRBD1
CDR3nt: TGTGCCAGCAGCATGGGGACAGGGGGCCCCTATGGCTACACCTTC
CDR3aa: CASSMGTGGPYGYTF

v_gene: TRBV2
j_gene: TRBJ2-3
abundance: few
d_gene: TRBD2
CDR3nt: TGTGCCAGCAGTGGAACTAGCGGGACTAGAGATACGCAGTATTTT
CDR3aa: CASSGTSGTRDTQYF

v_gene: TRBV9
j_gene: TRBJ2-4
abundance: NA
d_gene: NA
CDR3nt: TGTGCCAGCAGCGTAGGAATGGGGCTGGTCAAAAACATTCAGTACTTC
CDR3aa: CASSVGMGLVKNIQYF

v_gene: TRBV5-4
j_gene: TRBJ1-1
abundance: NA
d_gene: NA
CDR3nt: TGTGCCAGCAGCTTCATTGGGCGTGACACTGAAGCTTTCTTT
CDR3aa: CASSFIGRDTEAFF

v_gene: TRBV2
j_gene: TRBJ2-5
abundance: few
d_gene: NA
CDR3nt: TGTGCCAGCGGGGATTACAGGGTAGGAGAGACCCAGTACTTC
CDR3aa: CASGDYRVGETQYF

v_gene: TRBV28
j_gene: TRBJ1-5
abundance: NA
d_gene: TRBD1
CDR3nt: TGTGCCAGCAGCAGACAGGGAAAGCGCAATCAGCCCCAGCATTTT
CDR3aa: CASSRQGKRNQPQHF

v_gene: TRBV5-1
j_gene: TRBJ1-4
abundance: NA
d_gene: NA
CDR3nt: TGCGCCAGCAGGAGGACAGAAGTCGCCAATGAAAAACTGTTTTTT
CDR3aa: CASRRTEVANEKLFF

v_gene: TRBV9
j_gene: TRBJ2-1
abundance: NA
d_gene: TRBD2
CDR3nt: TGTGCCAGCAGCGTATCGGGGGGTAGCTCGCGCGATGAGCAGTTCTTC
CDR3aa: CASSVSGGSSRDEQFF

v_gene: TRBV6-5
j_gene: TRBJ2-7
abundance: NA
d_gene: TRBD1
CDR3nt: TGTGCCAGCAGAGACAGGGGGATCGACGAGCAGTACTTC
CDR3aa: CASRDRGIDEQYF

v_gene: TRBV28
j_gene: TRBJ1-1
abundance: once
d_gene: NA
CDR3nt: TGTGCCAGCAGCCGTGGGGGGTCCAGCGGGATCGCTTTCTTT
CDR3aa: CASSRGGSSGIAFF

v_gene: TRBV27
j_gene: TRBJ2-6
abundance: NA
d_gene: NA
CDR3nt: TGTGCCAGCAAATCAGGGTCTGGGGCCAACGTCCTGACTTTC
CDR3aa: CASKSGSGANVLTF

v_gene: TRBV7-8
j_gene: TRBJ2-5
abundance: NA
d_gene: TRBD2
CDR3nt: TGTGCCAGCAGCCTCCGTCGACTAGCGGGAGGGCCAACGGTAGAGACCCAGTACTTC
CDR3aa: CASSLRRLAGGPTVETQYF

v_gene: TRBV28
j_gene: TRBJ2-7
abundance: NA
d_gene: TRBD2
CDR3nt: TGTGCCAGCAGTTTAGGCGGGAGTAGGTACGAGCAGTACTTC
CDR3aa: CASSLGGSRYEQYF

v_gene: TRBV5-1
j_gene: TRBJ2-2
abundance: NA
d_gene: NA
CDR3nt: TGCGCCAGCAGCTCCCTTAGCGGTGGCGGTAGTACCGGGGAGCTGTTTTTT
CDR3aa: CASSSLSGGGSTGELFF

v_gene: TRBV23-1
j_gene: TRBJ2-7
abundance: NA
d_gene: NA
CDR3nt: TGCGCCAGCAGTCAATCGAGGTTCCAGACCGCAACCTACGAGCAGTACTTC
CDR3aa: CASSQSRFQTATYEQYF

v_gene: TRBV5-6
j_gene: TRBJ1-5
abundance: NA
d_gene: TRBD1
CDR3nt: TGTGCCAGCAGCAAGCAACAGGGGCCCAATCAGCCCCAGCATTTT
CDR3aa: CASSKQQGPNQPQHF

v_gene: TRBV4-2
j_gene: TRBJ2-2
abundance: NA
d_gene: NA
CDR3nt: TGTGCCAGCAGCCCCTTAGCGGGACAGACCGGGGAGCTGTTTTTT
CDR3aa: CASSPLAGQTGELFF

v_gene: TRBV7-9
j_gene: TRBJ2-7
abundance: NA
d_gene: TRBD2
CDR3nt: TGTGCCAGCAGCTTAGTTCTAGCGGCCAATTCCTACGAGCAGTACTTC
CDR3aa: CASSLVLAANSYEQYF

v_gene: TRBV9
j_gene: TRBJ1-2
abundance: NA
d_gene: TRBD1
CDR3nt: TGTGCCAGCAGGGGGCAGACGGACAGGGATGGCTACACCTTC
CDR3aa: CASRGQTDRDGYTF

v_gene: TRBV7-3
j_gene: TRBJ2-3
abundance: NA
d_gene: NA
CDR3nt: TGTGCCAGCAGCGACGACAAACGCGGGGGCACAGATACGCAGTATTTT
CDR3aa: CASSDDKRGGTDTQYF

v_gene: TRBV7-6
j_gene: TRBJ2-6
abundance: NA
d_gene: TRBD1
CDR3nt: TGTGCCAGCAGCTTTCGAGGGGGACAGGGGCGCTCTGGGGCCAACGTCCTGACTTTC
CDR3aa: CASSFRGGQGRSGANVLTF

v_gene: TRBV4-2
j_gene: TRBJ2-1
abundance: NA
d_gene: TRBD1
CDR3nt: TGTGCCAGCAGCCAAGGCTCGGGACAGGGGGCGGTTGAGCAGTTCTTC
CDR3aa: CASSQGSGQGAVEQFF

v_gene: TRBV7-3
j_gene: TRBJ2-1
abundance: NA
d_gene: TRBD1
CDR3nt: TGTGCCAGCAGCCTCCGGGACACAGGGGTCAATGAGCAGTTCTTC
CDR3aa: CASSLRDTGVNEQFF

v_gene: TRBV3-1/TRBV3-2
j_gene: TRBJ2-1
abundance: NA
d_gene: TRBD2
CDR3nt: TGTGCCAGCAGCCAAGATCGGCTAGCGGGGTCCTACAATGAGCAGTTCTTC
CDR3aa: CASSQDRLAGSYNEQFF

v_gene: TRBV4-1
j_gene: TRBJ2-4
abundance: NA
d_gene: NA
CDR3nt: TGCGCCAGCAGCCAAGCCCCGGAGGTGGCGGCGAAGGGCAAAAACATTCAGTACTTC
CDR3aa: CASSQAPEVAAKGKNIQYF

v_gene: TRBV11-2
j_gene: TRBJ2-1
abundance: NA
d_gene: TRBD1
CDR3nt: TGTGCCAGCAGCTCCTACAGGGGGAGCTCCTACAATGAGCAGTTCTTC
CDR3aa: CASSSYRGSSYNEQFF

v_gene: TRBV15
j_gene: TRBJ2-6
abundance: NA
d_gene: NA
CDR3nt: TGTGCCACCAGCAGAGATCGTACAGGTCCCTTAAGCGGGGCCAACGTCCTGACTTTC
CDR3aa: CATSRDRTGPLSGANVLTF

v_gene: TRBV3-1/TRBV3-2
j_gene: TRBJ2-7
abundance: NA
d_gene: NA
CDR3nt: TGTGCCAGCAGCCAAGAATCAGTCTACGAGCAGTACTTC
CDR3aa: CASSQESVYEQYF

v_gene: TRBV7-2
j_gene: TRBJ1-6
abundance: NA
d_gene: TRBD1
CDR3nt: TGTGCCAGCAGCCCTCAGCGGACAGGGCGGAATTCACCCCTCCACTTT
CDR3aa: CASSPQRTGRNSPLHF

v_gene: TRBV5-1
j_gene: TRBJ2-3
abundance: NA
d_gene: NA
CDR3nt: TGCGCCAGCAGCCCAGCGGCCTTTTGGGATACGCAGTATTTT
CDR3aa: CASSPAAFWDTQYF

v_gene: TRBV6-5
j_gene: TRBJ2-7
abundance: NA
d_gene: TRBD2
CDR3nt: TGTGCCAGCAGTTATACTAGCGGGGGCGTCTACGAGCAGTACTTC
CDR3aa: CASSYTSGGVYEQYF

v_gene: TRBV7-6
j_gene: TRBJ2-3
abundance: NA
d_gene: TRBD1
CDR3nt: TGTGCCAGCAGCCTGGGACAGGGCACAGATACGCAGTATTTT
CDR3aa: CASSLGQGTDTQYF

v_gene: TRBV6-2/TRBV6-3
j_gene: TRBJ2-7
abundance: once
d_gene: TRBD1
CDR3nt: TGTGCCAGCAGTTGGTTAGACAGGGACCACGAGCAGTACTTC
CDR3aa: CASSWLDRDHEQYF

v_gene: TRBV5-6
j_gene: TRBJ2-4
abundance: NA
d_gene: TRBD2
CDR3nt: TGTGCCAGCAGCTCTGGGAGCGGGAGGGCCGTAAACATTCAGTACTTC
CDR3aa: CASSSGSGRAVNIQYF

v_gene: TRBV14
j_gene: TRBJ2-1
abundance: NA
d_gene: TRBD2
CDR3nt: TGTGCCAGCAGCGTAGGACTAGCGGGGGGTAGGAATGAGCAGTTCTTC
CDR3aa: CASSVGLAGGRNEQFF

v_gene: TRBV5-3
j_gene: TRBJ2-7
abundance: NA
d_gene: NA
CDR3nt: TGTGCCAGAAGCTCTCTCGACGCCGCGGGGGAGCAGTACTTC
CDR3aa: CARSSLDAAGEQYF

v_gene: TRBV5-4
j_gene: TRBJ2-7
abundance: NA
d_gene: TRBD1
CDR3nt: TGTGCCAGCAGCCAGACAGGGGGCTCCTACGAGCAGTACTTC
CDR3aa: CASSQTGGSYEQYF

v_gene: TRBV2
j_gene: TRBJ1-4
abundance: NA
d_gene: NA
CDR3nt: TGTGCCAGCCAGCACGGTTGGGGCAGGACTAATGAAAAACTGTTTTTT
CDR3aa: CASQHGWGRTNEKLFF

v_gene: TRBV9
j_gene: TRBJ2-7
abundance: once
d_gene: NA
CDR3nt: TGTGCCAGCAGCGTAGATGCAGGGCCCTACGAGCAGTACTTC
CDR3aa: CASSVDAGPYEQYF

v_gene: TRBV11-3
j_gene: TRBJ2-1
abundance: once
d_gene: NA
CDR3nt: TGTGCCAGCAGCTTAGACCCCGGATTAAGAGGGGAGCAGTTCTTC
CDR3aa: CASSLDPGLRGEQFF

v_gene: TRBV3-1/TRBV3-2
j_gene: TRBJ1-4
abundance: NA
d_gene: NA
CDR3nt: TGTGCCAGCAGCCAAGGAGCGCTAACCTGGGCCGGGAGGGAAAAACTGTTTTTT
CDR3aa: CASSQGALTWAGREKLFF

v_gene: TRBV3-1/TRBV3-2
j_gene: TRBJ2-2
abundance: NA
d_gene: NA
CDR3nt: TGTGCCAGCAGCTTTAGGGACTTCCATTTCACCGGGGAGCTGTTTTTT
CDR3aa: CASSFRDFHFTGELFF

v_gene: TRBV28
j_gene: TRBJ1-1
abundance: NA
d_gene: NA
CDR3nt: TGTGCCAGCAGGGATCCGGGGACTGAAGCTTTCTTT
CDR3aa: CASRDPGTEAFF

v_gene: TRBV7-6
j_gene: TRBJ2-1
abundance: NA
d_gene: NA
CDR3nt: TGTGCCAGCAGCTCCCTACTAGTTAGGAATGAGCAGTTCTTC
CDR3aa: CASSSLLVRNEQFF

v_gene: TRBV5-4
j_gene: TRBJ1-2
abundance: many
d_gene: TRBD1
CDR3nt: TGTGCCAGCAGCCTGATGGACAGGGGGCTCTATGGCTACACCTTC
CDR3aa: CASSLMDRGLYGYTF

v_gene: TRBV27
j_gene: TRBJ2-6
abundance: NA
d_gene: TRBD1
CDR3nt: TGTGCCAGCAGTTCCCGCAGGACAGGGACCGGGGCCAACGTCCTGACTTTC
CDR3aa: CASSSRRTGTGANVLTF

v_gene: TRBV18
j_gene: TRBJ2-7
abundance: NA
d_gene: NA
CDR3nt: TGTGCCAGCTCACCACCAGGGTGGGGAGAGGGAAACTCCTACGAGCAGTACTTC
CDR3aa: CASSPPGWGEGNSYEQYF

v_gene: TRBV11-2
j_gene: TRBJ2-5
abundance: NA
d_gene: NA
CDR3nt: TGTGCCAGCAGCTTAGTTCGGTTCCGGGGGGAGACCCAGTACTTC
CDR3aa: CASSLVRFRGETQYF

v_gene: TRBV28
j_gene: TRBJ2-7
abundance: NA
d_gene: NA
CDR3nt: TGTGCCAGCAGTTCTAGCGTTAGTCTCTACGAGCAGTACTTC
CDR3aa: CASSSSVSLYEQYF

v_gene: TRBV30
j_gene: TRBJ1-1
abundance: NA
d_gene: NA
CDR3nt: TGTGCCTGGAATTGGGGAACCATCTCCGGGGGCACTGAAGCTTTCTTT
CDR3aa: CAWNWGTISGGTEAFF